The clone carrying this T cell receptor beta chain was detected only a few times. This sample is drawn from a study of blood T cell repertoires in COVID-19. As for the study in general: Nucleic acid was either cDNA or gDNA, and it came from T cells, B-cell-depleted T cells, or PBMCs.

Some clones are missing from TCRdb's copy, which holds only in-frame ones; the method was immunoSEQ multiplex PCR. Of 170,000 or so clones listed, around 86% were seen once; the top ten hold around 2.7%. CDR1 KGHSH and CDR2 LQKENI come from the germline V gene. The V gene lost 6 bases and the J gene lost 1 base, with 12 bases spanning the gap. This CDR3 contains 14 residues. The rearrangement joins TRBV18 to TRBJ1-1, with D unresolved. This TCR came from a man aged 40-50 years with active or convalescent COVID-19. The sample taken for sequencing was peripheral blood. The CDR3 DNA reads TGTGCCAGCTCCCGAGCGATACGGAACACTGAAGCTTTCTTT. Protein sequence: CASSRAIRNTEAFF.